This note documents a single T cell receptor (beta chain) sequence. Its antigen is as yet unknown. Sample treatment: roughly 10-day PBMC culture with coronavirus spike peptide pools or control peptides (ViraFEST assay). Sequence data for DNA of cultured CD4+ T cells were generated by the Oncomine TCR Beta short-read assay. TCRdb analysed the PCR reads with MiXCR anew, one entry per CDR3 protein. The table shows about 10,000 distinct CDR3 sequences, with just over 55% occurring only once. This sample was taken from a study of vaccination and CD4 T cells after COVID-19. The wider study: Control cultures were supplied with a CEFX pool, an HIV-1 Nef pool, or no peptide at all.

The length of the CDR3 is 15 residues. Unmatched junction bases numbered 10, after V lost 5 bases and J lost 4 bases. Germline CDR1 is SGHAT and CDR2 is FQNNGV. The receptor was isolated from a human donor who had recovered from COVID-19. The V gene is TRBV11-2, the J gene TRBJ1-2; 7 nucleotides line up with TRBD1. The specimen was CD4+ T cells from blood, cultured in vitro. The CDR3 reads CASSLQQGTGYGYTF. For the CDR3, the DNA is TGTGCCAGCAGCCTTCAACAGGGGACGGGCTATGGCTACACCTTC.